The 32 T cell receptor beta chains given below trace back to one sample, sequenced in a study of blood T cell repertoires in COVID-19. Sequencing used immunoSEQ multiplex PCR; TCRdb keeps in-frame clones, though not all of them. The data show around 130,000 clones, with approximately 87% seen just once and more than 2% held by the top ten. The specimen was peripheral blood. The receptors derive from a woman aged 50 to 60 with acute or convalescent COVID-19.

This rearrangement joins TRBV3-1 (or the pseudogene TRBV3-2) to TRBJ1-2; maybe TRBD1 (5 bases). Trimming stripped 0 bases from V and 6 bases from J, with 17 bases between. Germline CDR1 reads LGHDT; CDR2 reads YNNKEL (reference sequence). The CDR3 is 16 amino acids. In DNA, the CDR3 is TGTGCCAGCAGCCAAGAGGGGACCGGGGGAACCCATGGCTACACCTTC. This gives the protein CASSQEGTGGTHGYTF.

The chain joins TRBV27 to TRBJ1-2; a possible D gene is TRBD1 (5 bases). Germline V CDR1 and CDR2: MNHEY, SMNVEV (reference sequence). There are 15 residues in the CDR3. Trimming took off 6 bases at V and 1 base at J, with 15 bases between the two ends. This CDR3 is CASRLKQEINYGYTF. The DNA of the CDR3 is TGTGCCAGCAGACTTAAACAGGAAATTAACTATGGCTACACCTTC.

The DNA for the CDR3 is TGTGCCAGCAAGCGGACAGGGGGTAGAGATACGCAGTATTTT. Translated: CASKRTGGRDTQYF. The J gene is TRBJ2-3, the V gene TRBV6-5; 10 nucleotides line up with TRBD1. Germline trimming cut 7 bases from V and 5 bases from J; bases unmatched to any gene: 6. Germline-derived CDR1 and CDR2 are MNHEY and SVGAGI. The CDR3 runs 14 residues.

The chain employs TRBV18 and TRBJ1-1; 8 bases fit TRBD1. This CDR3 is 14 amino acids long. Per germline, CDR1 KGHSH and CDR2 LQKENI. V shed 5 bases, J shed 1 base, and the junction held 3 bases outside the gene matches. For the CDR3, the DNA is TGTGCCAGCTCAACAGGGGGGGGGAACACTGAAGCTTTCTTT. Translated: CASSTGGGNTEAFF.

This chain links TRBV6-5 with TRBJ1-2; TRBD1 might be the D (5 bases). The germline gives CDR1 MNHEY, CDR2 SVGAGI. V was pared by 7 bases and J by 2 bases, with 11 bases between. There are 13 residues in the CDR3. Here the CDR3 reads CASTERGNYGYTF. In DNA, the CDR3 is TGTGCCAGCACCGAAAGGGGAAACTATGGCTACACCTTC.

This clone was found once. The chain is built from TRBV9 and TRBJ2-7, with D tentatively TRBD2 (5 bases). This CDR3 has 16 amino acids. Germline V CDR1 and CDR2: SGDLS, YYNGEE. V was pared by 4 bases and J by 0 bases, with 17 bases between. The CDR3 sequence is CASSFKPSPSSYEQYF. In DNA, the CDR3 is TGTGCCAGCAGCTTCAAGCCTAGCCCGAGCTCCTACGAGCAGTACTTC.

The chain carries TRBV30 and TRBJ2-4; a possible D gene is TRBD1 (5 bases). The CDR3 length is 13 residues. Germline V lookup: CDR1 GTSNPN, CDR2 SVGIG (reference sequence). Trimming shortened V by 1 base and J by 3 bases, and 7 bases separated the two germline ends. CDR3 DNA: TGTGCCTGGAGTGGGGGCAACAAAAACATTCAGTACTTC. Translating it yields CAWSGGNKNIQYF. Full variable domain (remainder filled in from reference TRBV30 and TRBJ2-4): SQTIHQWPATLVQPVGSPLSLECTVEGTSNPNLYWYRQAAGRGLQLLFYSVGIGQISSEVPQNLSASRPQDRQFILSSKKLLLSDSGFYLCAWSGGNKNIQYFGAGTRLSVL.

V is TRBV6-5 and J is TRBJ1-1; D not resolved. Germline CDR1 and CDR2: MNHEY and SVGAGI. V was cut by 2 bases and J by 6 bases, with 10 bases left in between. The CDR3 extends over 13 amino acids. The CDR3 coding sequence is TGTGCCAGCAGTTACGGGAGACCGGCTGAAGCTTTCTTT. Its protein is CASSYGRPAEAFF.

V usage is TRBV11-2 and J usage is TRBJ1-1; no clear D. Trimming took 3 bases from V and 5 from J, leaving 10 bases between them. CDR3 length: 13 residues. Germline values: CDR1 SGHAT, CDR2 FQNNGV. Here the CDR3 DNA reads TGTGCCAGCAGCTTGGACTGGGGAACTGAAGCTTTCTTT. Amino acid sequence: CASSLDWGTEAFF.

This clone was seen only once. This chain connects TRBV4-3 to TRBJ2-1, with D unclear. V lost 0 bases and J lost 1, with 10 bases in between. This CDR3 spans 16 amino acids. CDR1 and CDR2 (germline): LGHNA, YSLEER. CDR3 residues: CASSQDPARSYNEQFF. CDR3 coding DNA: TGCGCCAGCAGCCAAGATCCCGCCAGATCCTACAATGAGCAGTTCTTC.

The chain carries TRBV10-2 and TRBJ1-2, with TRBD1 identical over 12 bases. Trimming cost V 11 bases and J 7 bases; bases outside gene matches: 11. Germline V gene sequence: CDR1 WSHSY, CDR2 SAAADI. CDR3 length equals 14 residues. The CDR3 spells CASAGDRGRSGYTF. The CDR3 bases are TGCGCCTCCGCCGGGGACAGGGGGCGGAGTGGCTACACCTTC.

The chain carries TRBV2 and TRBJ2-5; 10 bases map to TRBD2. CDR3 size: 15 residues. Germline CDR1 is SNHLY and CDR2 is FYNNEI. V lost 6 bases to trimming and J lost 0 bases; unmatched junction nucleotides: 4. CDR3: CASRAAGGYQETQYF. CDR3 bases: TGTGCCAGCAGGGCAGCGGGGGGGTACCAAGAGACCCAGTACTTC.

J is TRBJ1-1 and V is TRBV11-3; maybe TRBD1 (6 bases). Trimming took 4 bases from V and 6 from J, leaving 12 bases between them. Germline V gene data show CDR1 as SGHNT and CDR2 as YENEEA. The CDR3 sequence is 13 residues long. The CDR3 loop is CASSSQGWAEAFF. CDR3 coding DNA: TGTGCCAGCAGCTCGCAGGGGTGGGCTGAAGCTTTCTTT. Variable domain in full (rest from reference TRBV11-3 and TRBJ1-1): EAGVVQSPRYKIIEKKQPVAFWCNPISGHNTLYWYLQNLGQGPELLIRYENEEAVDDSQLPKDRFSAERLKGVDSTLKIQPAELGDSAVYLCASSSQGWAEAFFGQGTRLTVV.

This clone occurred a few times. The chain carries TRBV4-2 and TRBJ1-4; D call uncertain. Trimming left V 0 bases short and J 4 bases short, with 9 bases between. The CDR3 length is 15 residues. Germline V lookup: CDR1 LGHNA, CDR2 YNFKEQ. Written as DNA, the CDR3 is TGTGCCAGCAGCCAAGATCACGGGGATAATGAAAAACTGTTTTTT. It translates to CASSQDHGDNEKLFF.

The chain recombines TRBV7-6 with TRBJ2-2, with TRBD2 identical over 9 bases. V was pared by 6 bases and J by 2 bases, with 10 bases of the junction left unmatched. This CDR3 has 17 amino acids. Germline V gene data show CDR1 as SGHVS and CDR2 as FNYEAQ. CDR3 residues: CASSLPVSGSNTGELFF. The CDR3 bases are TGTGCCAGCAGTCTACCCGTTAGCGGGAGTAACACCGGGGAGCTGTTTTTT.

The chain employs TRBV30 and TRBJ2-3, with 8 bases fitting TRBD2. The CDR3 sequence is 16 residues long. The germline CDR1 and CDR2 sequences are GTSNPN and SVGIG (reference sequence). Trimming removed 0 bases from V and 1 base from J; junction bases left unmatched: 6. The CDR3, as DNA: TGTGCCTGGAGTGTGGGGGCGGGAGGTCGCACAGATACGCAGTATTTT. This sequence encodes CAWSVGAGGRTDTQYF.

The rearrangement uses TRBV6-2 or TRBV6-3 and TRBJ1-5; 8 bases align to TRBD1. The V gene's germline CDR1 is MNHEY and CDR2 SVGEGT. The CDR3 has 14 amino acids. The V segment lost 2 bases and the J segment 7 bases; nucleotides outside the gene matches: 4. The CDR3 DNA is TGTGCCAGCAGTTACGTGGACAGGGAACAGCCCCAGCATTTT. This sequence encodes CASSYVDREQPQHF.

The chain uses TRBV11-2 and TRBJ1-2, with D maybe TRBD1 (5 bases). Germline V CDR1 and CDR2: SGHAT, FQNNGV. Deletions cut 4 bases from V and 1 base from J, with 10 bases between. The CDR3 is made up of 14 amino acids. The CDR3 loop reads CASSSGPLNYGYTF. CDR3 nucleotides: TGTGCCAGCAGCTCAGGGCCCCTTAACTATGGCTACACCTTC. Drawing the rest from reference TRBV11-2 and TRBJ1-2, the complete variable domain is EAGVAQSPRYKIIEKRQSVAFWCNPISGHATLYWYQQILGQGPKLLIQFQNNGVVDDSQLPKDRFSAERLKGVDSTLKIQPAKLEDSAVYLCASSSGPLNYGYTFGSGTRLTVV.

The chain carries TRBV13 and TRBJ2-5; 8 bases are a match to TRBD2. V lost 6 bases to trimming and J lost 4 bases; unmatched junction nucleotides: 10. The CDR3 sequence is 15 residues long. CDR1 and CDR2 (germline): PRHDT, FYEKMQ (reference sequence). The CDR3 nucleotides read TGTGCCAGCAGGAGGTATAGCGGGGCCGGAGAGACCCAGTACTTC. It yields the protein CASRRYSGAGETQYF.

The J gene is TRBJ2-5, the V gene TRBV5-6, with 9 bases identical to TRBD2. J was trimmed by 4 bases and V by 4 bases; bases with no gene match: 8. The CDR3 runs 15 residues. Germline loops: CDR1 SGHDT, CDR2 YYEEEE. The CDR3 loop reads CASSRGAGGRETQYF. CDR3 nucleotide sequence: TGTGCCAGCAGCCGAGGAGCGGGAGGAAGAGAGACCCAGTACTTC. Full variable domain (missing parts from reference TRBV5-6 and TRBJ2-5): DAGVTQSPTHLIKTRGQQVTLRCSPKSGHDTVSWYQQALGQGPQFIFQYYEEEERQRGNFPDRFSGHQFPNYSSELNVNALLLGDSALYLCASSRGAGGRETQYFGPGTRLLVL.

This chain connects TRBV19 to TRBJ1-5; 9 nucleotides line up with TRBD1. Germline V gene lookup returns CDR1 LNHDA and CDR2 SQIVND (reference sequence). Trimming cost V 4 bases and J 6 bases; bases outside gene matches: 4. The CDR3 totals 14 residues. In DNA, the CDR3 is TGTGCCAGTAGTAAGGACAGGGGTGTTCAGCCCCAGCATTTT. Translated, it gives CASSKDRGVQPQHF.

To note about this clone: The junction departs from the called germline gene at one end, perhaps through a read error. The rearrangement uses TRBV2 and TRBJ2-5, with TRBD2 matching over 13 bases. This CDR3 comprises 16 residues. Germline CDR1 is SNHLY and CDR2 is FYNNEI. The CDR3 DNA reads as TGTGCCAGCAGGCCTCCGTCAGGACTAGCGGGAGAGGCCCAGTACTTC. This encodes CASRPPSGLAGEAQYF.

DNA of the CDR3: TGTGCCAGCAGCTTAGGGTCGGGTAGGACAGATACGCAGTATTTT. This gives the protein CASSLGSGRTDTQYF. The chain links TRBV7-9 to TRBJ2-3; D gene ambiguous. CDR3 size: 15 residues. CDR1 and CDR2 (germline): SEHNR, FQNEAQ (reference sequence). V was cut by 1 base and J by 3 bases, with 11 bases left in between.

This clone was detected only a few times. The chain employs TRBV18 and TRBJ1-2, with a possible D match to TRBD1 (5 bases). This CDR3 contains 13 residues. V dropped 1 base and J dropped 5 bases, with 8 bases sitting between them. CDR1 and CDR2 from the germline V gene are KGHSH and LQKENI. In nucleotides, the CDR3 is TGTGCCAGCTCACCACGGGAGGGGTATGGCTACACCTTC. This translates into CASSPREGYGYTF.

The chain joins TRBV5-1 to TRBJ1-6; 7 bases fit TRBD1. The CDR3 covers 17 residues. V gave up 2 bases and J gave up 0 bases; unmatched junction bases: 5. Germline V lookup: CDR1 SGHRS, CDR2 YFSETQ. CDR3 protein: CASSFGTDFSYNSPLHF. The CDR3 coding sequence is TGCGCCAGCAGCTTCGGGACAGATTTCTCCTATAATTCACCCCTCCACTTT.

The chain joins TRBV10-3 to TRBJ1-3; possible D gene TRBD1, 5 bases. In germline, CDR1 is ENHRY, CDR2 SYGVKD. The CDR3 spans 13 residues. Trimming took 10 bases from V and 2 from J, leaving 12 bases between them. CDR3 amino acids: CATLKGAGNTIYF. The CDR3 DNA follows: TGTGCCACCCTGAAAGGGGCTGGAAACACCATATATTTT.

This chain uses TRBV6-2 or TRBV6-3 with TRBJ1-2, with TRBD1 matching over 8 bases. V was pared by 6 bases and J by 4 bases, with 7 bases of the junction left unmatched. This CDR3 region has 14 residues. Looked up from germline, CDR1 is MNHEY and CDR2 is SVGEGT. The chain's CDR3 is CASRPTGGAYGYTF. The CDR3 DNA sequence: TGTGCCAGCAGGCCTACAGGGGGTGCCTATGGCTACACCTTC.

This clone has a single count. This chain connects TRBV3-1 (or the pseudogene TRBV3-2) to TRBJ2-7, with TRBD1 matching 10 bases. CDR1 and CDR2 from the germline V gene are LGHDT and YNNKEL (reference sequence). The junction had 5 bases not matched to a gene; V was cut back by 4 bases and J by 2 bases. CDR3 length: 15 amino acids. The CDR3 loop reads CASSRTGTGAYEQYF. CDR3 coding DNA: TGTGCCAGCAGCCGTACCGGGACAGGGGCCTACGAGCAGTACTTC.

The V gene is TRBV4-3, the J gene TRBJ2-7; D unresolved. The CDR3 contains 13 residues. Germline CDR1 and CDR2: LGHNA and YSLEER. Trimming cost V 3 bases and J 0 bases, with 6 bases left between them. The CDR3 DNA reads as TGCGCCAGCAGCCATCGCGTCTCCTACGAGCAGTACTTC. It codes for CASSHRVSYEQYF.

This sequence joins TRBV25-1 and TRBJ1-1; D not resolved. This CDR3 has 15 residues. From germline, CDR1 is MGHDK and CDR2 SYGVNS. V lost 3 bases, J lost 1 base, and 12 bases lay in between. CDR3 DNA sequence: TGTGCCAGCAGTGAGTCCGGGAAGGAGAACACTGAAGCTTTCTTT. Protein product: CASSESGKENTEAFF.

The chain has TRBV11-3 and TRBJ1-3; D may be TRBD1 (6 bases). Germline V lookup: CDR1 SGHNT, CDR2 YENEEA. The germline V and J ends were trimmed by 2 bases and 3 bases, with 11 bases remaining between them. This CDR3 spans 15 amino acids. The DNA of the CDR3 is TGTGCCAGCAGCTTATTTCAAGGGGGTGGAAACACCATATATTTT. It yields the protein CASSLFQGGGNTIYF.

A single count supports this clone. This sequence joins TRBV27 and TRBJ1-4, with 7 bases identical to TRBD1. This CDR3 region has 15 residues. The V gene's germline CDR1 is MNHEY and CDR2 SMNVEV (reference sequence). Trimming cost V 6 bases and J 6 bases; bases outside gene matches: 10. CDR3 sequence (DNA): TGTGCCAGCAGGAACCGACAGGGAGGACATGAAAAACTGTTTTTT. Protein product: CASRNRQGGHEKLFF.